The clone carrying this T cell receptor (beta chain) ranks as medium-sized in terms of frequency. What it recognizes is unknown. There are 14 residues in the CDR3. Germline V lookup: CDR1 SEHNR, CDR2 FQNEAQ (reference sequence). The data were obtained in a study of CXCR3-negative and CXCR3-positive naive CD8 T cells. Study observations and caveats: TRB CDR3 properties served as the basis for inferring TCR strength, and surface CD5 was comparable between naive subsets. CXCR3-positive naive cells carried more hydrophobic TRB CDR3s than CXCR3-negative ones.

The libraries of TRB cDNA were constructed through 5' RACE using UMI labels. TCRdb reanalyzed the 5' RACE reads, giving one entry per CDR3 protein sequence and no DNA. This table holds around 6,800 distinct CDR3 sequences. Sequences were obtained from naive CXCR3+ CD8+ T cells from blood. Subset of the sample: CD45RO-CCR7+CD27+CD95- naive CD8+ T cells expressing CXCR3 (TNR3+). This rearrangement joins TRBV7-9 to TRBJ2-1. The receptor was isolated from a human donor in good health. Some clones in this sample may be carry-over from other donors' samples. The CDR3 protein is CASSSSTSKNEQFF. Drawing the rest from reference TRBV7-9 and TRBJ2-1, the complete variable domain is DTGVSQNPRHKITKRGQNVTFRCDPISEHNRLYWYRQTLGQGPEFLTYFQNEAQLEKSRLLSDRFSAERPKGSFSTLEIQRTEQGDSAMYLCASSSSTSKNEQFFGPGTRLTVL.